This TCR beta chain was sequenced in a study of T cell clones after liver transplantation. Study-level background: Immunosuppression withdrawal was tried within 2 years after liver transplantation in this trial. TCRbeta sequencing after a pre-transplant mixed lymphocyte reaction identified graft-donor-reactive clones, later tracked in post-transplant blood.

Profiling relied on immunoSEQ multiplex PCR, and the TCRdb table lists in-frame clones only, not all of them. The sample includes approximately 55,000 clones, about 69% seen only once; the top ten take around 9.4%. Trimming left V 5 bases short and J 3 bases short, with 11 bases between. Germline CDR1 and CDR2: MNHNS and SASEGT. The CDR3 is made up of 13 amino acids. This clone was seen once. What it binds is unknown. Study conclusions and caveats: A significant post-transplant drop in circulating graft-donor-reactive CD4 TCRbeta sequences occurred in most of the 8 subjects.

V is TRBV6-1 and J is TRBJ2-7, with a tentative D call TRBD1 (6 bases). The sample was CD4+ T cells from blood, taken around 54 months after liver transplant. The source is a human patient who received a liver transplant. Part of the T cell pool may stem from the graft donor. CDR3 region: CASSRQAYYEQYF. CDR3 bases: TGTGCCAGCAGTCGACAGGCGTACTACGAGCAGTACTTC.